The rows below give T cell receptor beta chains drawn from one sample of a study of T cells after yellow fever vaccination. MiXCR, applied by TCRdb to the 5' RACE reads, yields one record per CDR3 protein. Of roughly 74,000 distinct CDR3 sequences listed, roughly 6.9% are singletons. The sample was CD8+ T cells sorted from PBMCs, taken 4 to 5 days after the first yellow fever vaccination. These receptors all stem from a young man who received the YFV17D yellow fever vaccine. Both conserved end residues are part of each CDR3. The D gene is left open where the match is weak. The listing skips clone size in some rows; elsewhere it reads once, few, many or a size class.

D: TRBD1; J: TRBJ2-1; V: TRBV5-4; size: many; CDR3: CASSFSGGRDEQFF; DNA: TGTGCCAGCAGCTTTTCAGGGGGCAGGGATGAGCAGTTCTTC
D: TRBD2; J: TRBJ2-3; V: TRBV27; size: -; CDR3: CASSLETSGGTDTQYF; DNA: TGTGCCAGCAGTCTCGAGACTAGCGGGGGCACAGATACGCAGTATTTT
D: -; J: TRBJ2-1; V: TRBV7-3; size: -; CDR3: CASSPWTVSYNEQFF; DNA: TGTGCCAGCAGCCCATGGACTGTCTCCTACAATGAGCAGTTCTTC
D: -; J: TRBJ2-2; V: TRBV7-9; size: few; CDR3: CASSLKSQNTGELFF; DNA: TGTGCCAGCAGCTTAAAGAGCCAGAACACCGGGGAGCTGTTTTTT
D: TRBD1; J: TRBJ2-5; V: TRBV10-3; size: few; CDR3: CAISESDRSQETQYF; DNA: TGTGCCATCAGTGAGTCGGACAGGTCCCAGGAGACCCAGTACTTC
D: -; J: TRBJ1-3; V: TRBV20-1; size: -; CDR3: CSAPANVGNTIYF; DNA: TGCAGTGCTCCCGCCAACGTAGGAAACACCATATATTTT
D: -; J: TRBJ1-2; V: TRBV27; size: medium-sized; CDR3: CASSLSDGYGYTF; DNA: TGTGCCAGCAGTTTATCTGACGGCTATGGCTACACCTTC
D: -; J: TRBJ1-1; V: TRBV4-1; size: -; CDR3: CASSLADKDSEAFF; DNA: TGCGCCAGCAGCCTTGCGGACAAGGACTCGGAAGCTTTCTTT
D: -; J: TRBJ1-1; V: TRBV6-5; size: many; CDR3: CASSSGLNTEAFF; DNA: TGTGCCAGCAGTTCAGGACTGAACACTGAAGCTTTCTTT
D: TRBD1; J: TRBJ2-3; V: TRBV19; size: few; CDR3: CASSYFGTGVTDTQYF; DNA: TGTGCCAGTAGTTACTTCGGGACAGGGGTCACAGATACGCAGTATTTT